This T cell receptor (beta chain) is from a study of Ad26.COV2.S vaccination and SARS-CoV-2 variants. This CDR3 comprises 12 residues. Germline V CDR1 and CDR2: LNHNV, YYDKDF (reference sequence). V lost 5 bases and J lost 4, with 8 bases in between. TCRdb's table, derived via immunoSEQ multiplex PCR, lists solely in-frame clones and lacks some. Found here are fewer than 400,000 clones, about 89% of them singletons; the top ten hold 1.5% to 2%. Treatment defined: over 15 received Ad26.COV2.S at low or high dose, single or two shots; 5 received placebo; per-sample allocation not given. Sampling occurred on day 63 after the first vaccine or placebo injection.

The chain joins TRBV15 to TRBJ1-1; TRBD1 is a possible D gene (5 bases). The sequence came from a person between 18 and 65 years old who received the Ad26.COV2.S COVID-19 vaccine or a placebo. The specimen was peripheral blood, collected in a trial of Ad26.COV2.S vaccine versus placebo. CDR3: CATSSQGTEAFF. CDR3 coding DNA: TGTGCCACCAGCTCTCAGGGCACTGAAGCTTTCTTT.